Below are 31 T cell receptor beta chains sequenced from a single sample in a study of blood T cell repertoires in COVID-19. The table came from immunoSEQ multiplex PCR; TCRdb's copy has only in-frame clones and leaves some out. The sample yields 26,000 or so clones, around 92% seen once. Sequences were obtained from peripheral blood. Receptors originate from a human donor in a cohort sampled during active COVID-19.

V and J are TRBV5-4 and TRBJ2-3; TRBD2 agrees at 8 bases. CDR3 length: 17 amino acids. Germline CDR1 is SGHNT and CDR2 is YYREEE (reference sequence). The trim removed 4 bases at V and 5 bases at J, leaving 15 bases unmatched. DNA for the CDR3: TGTGCCAGCAGCCCTAAAAGGACAGCCGGGAGGGGAGATACGCAGTATTTT. This codes for CASSPKRTAGRGDTQYF.

The chain couples TRBV7-9 to TRBJ2-1, with 11 positions matching TRBD2. Trimming took 5 bases from V and 4 from J; bases not matched to a gene: 4. The CDR3 length is 15 residues. Germline assignment: CDR1 SEHNR and CDR2 FQNEAQ (reference sequence). DNA for the CDR3: TGTGCCAGCAGCCAAACTAGCGGGGGATACAATGAGCAGTTCTTC. Amino acid sequence: CASSQTSGGYNEQFF. The full variable domain, completed using reference TRBV7-9 and TRBJ2-1, is DTGVSQNPRHKITKRGQNVTFRCDPISEHNRLYWYRQTLGQGPEFLTYFQNEAQLEKSRLLSDRFSAERPKGSFSTLEIQRTEQGDSAMYLCASSQTSGGYNEQFFGPGTRLTVL.

The rearrangement joins TRBV12-3 or TRBV12-4 to TRBJ2-2; perhaps TRBD1 as D (6 bases). The V end was cut by 10 bases, the J end by 3 bases, with 12 bases between. The CDR3 totals 13 residues. DNA for the CDR3: TGTGCCACCGCACAGGGTCACACCGGGGAGCTGTTTTTT. Its protein is CATAQGHTGELFF.

This rearrangement joins TRBV6-1 to TRBJ2-5; D gene ambiguous. Germline V gives CDR1 MNHNS, CDR2 SASEGT. The V and J ends lost 1 base and 5 bases respectively, with 11 bases between them. This CDR3 spans 14 amino acids. The CDR3 nucleotides read TGTGCCAGCAGTGAAGTTTCTTTACGGGAGACCCAGTACTTC. This translates into CASSEVSLRETQYF.

The V gene is TRBV24-1, the J gene TRBJ1-6; unclear D gene. Trimming shortened V by 5 bases and J by 5 bases, and 6 bases separated the two germline ends. The CDR3 has 13 residues. The germline CDR1 and CDR2 sequences are KGHDR and SFDVKD. The CDR3 DNA is TGTGCCACCAGTGCCAAAAATAATTCACCCCTCCACTTT. Amino acids: CATSAKNNSPLHF.

The J gene is TRBJ1-5, the V gene TRBV5-1; TRBD1 matches 7 bases. V gave up 4 bases and J gave up 6 bases; unmatched junction bases: 4. The V gene's germline CDR1 is SGHRS and CDR2 YFSETQ. The CDR3 runs to 13 residues. CDR3: CASSPTGIQPQHF. The CDR3 coding sequence is TGCGCCAGCAGCCCGACAGGGATTCAGCCCCAGCATTTT.

V usage is TRBV5-1 and J usage is TRBJ1-1; TRBD1 is a possible D gene (6 bases). V was trimmed by 4 bases and J by 0 bases, leaving 16 bases between them. The length of the CDR3 is 16 residues. The V gene's germline CDR1 is SGHRS and CDR2 YFSETQ. The CDR3 region is CASSTSGTSLNTEAFF. The CDR3 nucleotides are TGCGCCAGCAGCACCTCCGGGACAAGCCTGAACACTGAAGCTTTCTTT.

The genes are TRBV5-4 and TRBJ2-3; D is perhaps TRBD2 (6 bases). Germline assignment: CDR1 SGHNT and CDR2 YYREEE (reference sequence). V lost 3 bases to trimming and J lost 3 bases, with 11 bases between them. The CDR3 runs to 14 residues. CDR3: CASSWRAGTDTQYF. In DNA, the CDR3 is TGTGCCAGCAGCTGGCGCGCGGGGACAGATACGCAGTATTTT. Full variable domain (missing parts from reference TRBV5-4 and TRBJ2-3): ETGVTQSPTHLIKTRGQQVTLRCSSQSGHNTVSWYQQALGQGPQFIFQYYREEENGRGNFPPRFSGLQFPNYSSELNVNALELDDSALYLCASSWRAGTDTQYFGPGTRLTVL.

The chain joins TRBV27 to TRBJ1-5; 7 bases fit TRBD1. CDR3 length equals 17 residues. V lost 4 bases, J lost 0 bases, and 9 bases stayed unmatched. The germline V gene encodes CDR1 MNHEY and CDR2 SMNVEV (reference sequence). CDR3 sequence (DNA): TGTGCCAGCAGTTCCTTGGACAGGTTCTATAGCAATCAGCCCCAGCATTTT. Protein: CASSSLDRFYSNQPQHF.

This chain uses TRBV18 with TRBJ2-2, with no clear D. Germline lookup yields CDR1 KGHSH and CDR2 LQKENI. Deletions cut 0 bases from V and 1 base from J, with 6 bases between. The CDR3 contains 15 residues. The CDR3 DNA reads TGTGCCAGCTCACCACCGGGCAGGAACACCGGGGAGCTGTTTTTT. It is translated as CASSPPGRNTGELFF.

This chain links TRBV7-2 with TRBJ2-2; 10 bases agree with TRBD2. V trimming: 5 bases; J trimming: 4 bases; junction bases outside the gene matches: 10. The CDR3 spans 17 residues. CDR1 is SGHTA, CDR2 FQGNSA, per germline. The CDR3 reads CASSIAGTSAGTGELFF. The DNA of the CDR3 is TGTGCCAGCAGCATCGCCGGGACTAGCGCCGGCACCGGGGAGCTGTTTTTT. Variable domain in full (rest from reference TRBV7-2 and TRBJ2-2): GAGVSQSPSNKVTEKGKDVELRCDPISGHTALYWYRQSLGQGLEFLIYFQGNSAPDKSGLPSDRFSAERTGGSVSTLTIQRTQQEDSAVYLCASSIAGTSAGTGELFFGEGSRLTVL.

V usage is TRBV5-6 and J usage is TRBJ2-1; D perhaps matches TRBD2 (6 bases). V lost 0 bases and J lost 6, with 13 bases in between. The length of the CDR3 is 15 residues. The germline gives CDR1 SGHDT, CDR2 YYEEEE. CDR3 protein: CASSLGRTKVNEQFF. CDR3 DNA sequence: TGTGCCAGCAGCTTGGGTCGGACTAAAGTCAATGAGCAGTTCTTC.

The chain is built from TRBV7-4 and TRBJ1-3; TRBD1 is a possible D gene (5 bases). Germline V gene lookup returns CDR1 SGHVT and CDR2 SQSDAQ. The V and J ends lost 5 bases and 0 bases respectively, with 11 bases between them. The CDR3 runs 15 residues. In DNA, the CDR3 is TGTGCCAGCAGCCTTGACAGCCGCTCTGGAAACACCATATATTTT. Amino acid sequence: CASSLDSRSGNTIYF.

The J gene is TRBJ1-2, the V gene TRBV10-2; D is unresolved. The germline gives CDR1 WSHSY, CDR2 SAAADI. The germline V and J ends were trimmed by 6 bases and 4 bases, with 18 bases remaining between them. The CDR3 length is 15 residues. The CDR3 region is CASRPAALPSYGYTF. For the CDR3, the DNA is TGCGCCAGCAGGCCGGCGGCCCTCCCATCCTATGGCTACACCTTC.

J is TRBJ2-2 and V is TRBV2; 9 nucleotides line up with TRBD1. This CDR3 comprises 15 residues. CDR1 SNHLY and CDR2 FYNNEI come from the germline V gene. The trim removed 4 bases at V and 7 bases at J, leaving 7 bases unmatched. The CDR3 coding sequence is TGTGCCAGCAGTGGACGGGACAGGGTTCACGGGGAGCTGTTTTTT. It encodes CASSGRDRVHGELFF.

This rearrangement joins TRBV29-1 to TRBJ2-3; a weak D match, TRBD2 (6 bases). CDR1 SQVTM and CDR2 ANQGSEA come from the germline V gene. The CDR3 extends over 14 amino acids. V was pared by 1 base and J by 0 bases, with 8 bases between. Here the CDR3 DNA reads TGCAGCGTTGAAGTGGGACTTAGCACAGATACGCAGTATTTT. Encoded protein: CSVEVGLSTDTQYF.

This clone was detected once. This chain connects TRBV2 to TRBJ2-4, with 10 bases fitting TRBD1. The CDR3 has 17 residues. Germline V gene lookup returns CDR1 SNHLY and CDR2 FYNNEI. Unmatched junction bases numbered 11, after V lost 7 bases and J lost 2 bases. CDR3 in amino acids: CASTGQGGMHPKNIQYF. The CDR3 DNA sequence: TGTGCCAGCACTGGACAGGGGGGCATGCACCCCAAAAACATTCAGTACTTC.

The CDR3 region is CSGTVNEKLFF. CDR3 coding DNA: TGCAGTGGGACAGTTAATGAAAAACTGTTTTTT. The V gene is TRBV20-1, the J gene TRBJ1-4, with a possible D match to TRBD1 (6 bases). V lost 7 bases to trimming and J lost 4 bases, with 7 bases between them. CDR3 length: 11 amino acids. Germline V CDR1 and CDR2: DFQATT, SNEGSKA (reference sequence).

This rearrangement joins TRBV4-1 to TRBJ2-5, with 8 bases that match TRBD1. CDR3 size: 15 residues. The germline V gene has CDR1 MGHRA and CDR2 YSYEKL. J lost 5 bases, V lost 1 base, and 6 bases had no gene match. The CDR3: CASSQAQGVGETQYF. In nucleotides, the CDR3 is TGCGCCAGCAGCCAAGCACAGGGGGTTGGTGAGACCCAGTACTTC.

This clone was counted a single time. This CDR3 reads CASSNMASYEQYF. The CDR3 bases are TGTGCCAGCAGTAACATGGCCAGCTACGAGCAGTACTTC. The chain employs TRBV2 and TRBJ2-7, with D unclear. Trimming took 5 bases from V and 3 from J, leaving 11 bases between them. The germline CDR1 and CDR2 sequences are SNHLY and FYNNEI. The CDR3 is 13 residues long.

The chain couples TRBV6-5 to TRBJ1-1; TRBD1 might be the D (6 bases). The CDR3 spans 13 residues. V lost 2 bases, J lost 10 bases, and 14 bases lay in between. Germline assignment: CDR1 MNHEY and CDR2 SVGAGI. The CDR3 loop is CASSYGGGSGAFF. The CDR3 region has the DNA TGTGCCAGCAGTTACGGGGGGGGCTCAGGAGCTTTCTTT.

The chain is built from TRBV7-2 and TRBJ2-2; TRBD2 matches at 9 bases. Germline assignment: CDR1 SGHTA and CDR2 FQGNSA. Germline trimming cut 11 bases from V and 2 bases from J; bases unmatched to any gene: 6. The CDR3 has 14 amino acids. The CDR3 DNA follows: TGTGCCGGACGTAGCGGGGGCAACACCGGGGAGCTGTTTTTT. This encodes CAGRSGGNTGELFF. The full variable domain, with the rest looked up from reference TRBV7-2 and TRBJ2-2, is GAGVSQSPSNKVTEKGKDVELRCDPISGHTALYWYRQSLGQGLEFLIYFQGNSAPDKSGLPSDRFSAERTGGSVSTLTIQRTQQEDSAVYLCAGRSGGNTGELFFGEGSRLTVL.

The V call is TRBV6-5, the J call TRBJ1-2; 10 nucleotides agree with TRBD1. Germline CDR1 reads MNHEY; CDR2 reads SVGAGI. This CDR3 has 14 amino acids. V shed 0 bases and J 6 bases; nucleotides not matched to a gene: 1. For the CDR3, the DNA is TGTGCCAGCAGTTACTCGACAGGGGGCAATGGCTACACCTTC. It is translated as CASSYSTGGNGYTF.

The chain employs TRBV2 and TRBJ2-5; no reliable D call. The germline V gene has CDR1 SNHLY and CDR2 FYNNEI. V lost 6 bases and J 5 bases, leaving 10 bases between the germline ends. This CDR3 is 12 amino acids long. The DNA of the CDR3 is TGTGCCAGCAGGGTCTTCCGGGAGACCCAGTACTTC. Amino acid sequence: CASRVFRETQYF.

CDR3 loop: CSVEVGRASYGYTF. The CDR3 DNA follows: TGCAGCGTTGAAGTCGGCAGGGCTAGCTATGGCTACACCTTC. The rearrangement uses TRBV29-1 and TRBJ1-2; TRBD1 might be the D (5 bases). The germline V gene has CDR1 SQVTM and CDR2 ANQGSEA. The V and J ends lost 1 base and 4 bases respectively, with 13 bases between them. The CDR3 is 14 residues long.

The V gene is TRBV6-5, the J gene TRBJ2-5; TRBD2 is a possible D gene (6 bases). V lost 7 bases, J lost 5 bases, and 14 bases lay in between. Germline V gene data show CDR1 as MNHEY and CDR2 as SVGAGI. This CDR3 contains 13 residues. CDR3 DNA: TGTGCCAGCACCCGGGCGGGGTCGGAGACCCAGTACTTC. This gives the protein CASTRAGSETQYF.

J is TRBJ1-2 and V is TRBV5-1; the match to TRBD1 covers 7 bases. The CDR3 has 13 residues. From germline, CDR1 is SGHRS and CDR2 YFSETQ. With V trimmed by 0 bases and J by 10 bases, 6 bases remained unmatched. CDR3 region: CASSLEQGKVYTF. The CDR3 DNA reads TGCGCCAGCAGCTTGGAACAGGGGAAAGTCTACACCTTC.

The chain employs TRBV28 and TRBJ2-7; D possibly corresponds to TRBD1 (6 bases). Germline V gives CDR1 MDHEN, CDR2 SYDVKM. The CDR3 is 12 residues long. V was trimmed by 5 bases and J by 4 bases, leaving 9 bases between them. The CDR3 is CASSLDRYEQYV. The CDR3 coding sequence is TGTGCCAGCAGTCTTGACAGGTACGAGCAGTACGTC.

This rearrangement joins TRBV29-1 to TRBJ1-1, with D unclear. The length of the CDR3 is 14 residues. Trimming took 1 base from V and 0 from J, leaving 9 bases between them. Germline V CDR1 and CDR2: SQVTM, ANQGSEA. CDR3 bases: TGCAGCGTTGAAGTACCGGGAATGAACACTGAAGCTTTCTTT. It specifies CSVEVPGMNTEAFF.

The V gene is TRBV30, the J gene TRBJ1-2; D may be TRBD1 (6 bases). Trimming cost V 2 bases and J 6 bases, with 7 bases left between them. CDR1 is GTSNPN and CDR2 is SVGIG in the germline V gene (reference sequence). The CDR3 has 11 residues. CDR3 DNA sequence: TGTGCCTGGAGTAGACAGGATGGCTACACCTTC. Translation: CAWSRQDGYTF.

The CDR3 loop reads CASSPQGISGNTIYF. The CDR3 nucleotides read TGTGCCAGTAGTCCGCAGGGGATCTCTGGAAACACCATATATTTT. The chain employs TRBV19 and TRBJ1-3; D perhaps matches TRBD1 (6 bases). Germline CDR1 is LNHDA and CDR2 is SQIVND (reference sequence). The germline V and J ends were trimmed by 5 bases and 0 bases, with 11 bases remaining between them. The CDR3 contains 15 residues.